A selection of T cell receptor beta chains follows, all from one sample in a study of blood T cell repertoires in COVID-19. Some clones are missing from TCRdb's copy, which holds only in-frame ones; the method was immunoSEQ multiplex PCR. This table holds 200,000 to 250,000 clones, 80% to 90% found once. The material sequenced was peripheral blood. All receptors derive from a man under 40 with COVID-19, enrolled during active disease. Both conserved end residues are part of each CDR3. A D gene is named only where the DNA matches it firmly. Clone sizes are given selectively: once, few, many, or a class where the clone is expanded.

d_call j_call v_call clone_size cdr3_aa cdr3_nt
. TRBJ1-5 TRBV7-2 . CASSQVGGHQPQHF TGTGCCAGCAGCCAAGTGGGGGGGCATCAGCCCCAGCATTTT
. TRBJ1-1 TRBV5-4 . CASSQARNTEAFF TGTGCCAGCAGCCAAGCTCGCAACACTGAAGCTTTCTTT
TRBD1 TRBJ1-1 TRBV2 . CASRANFGQGEAFF TGTGCCAGCAGAGCTAACTTCGGACAGGGTGAAGCTTTCTTT
. TRBJ1-2 TRBV9 . CASSVDPGLGYGYTF TGTGCCAGCAGCGTAGACCCAGGTCTCGGCTATGGCTACACCTTC
. TRBJ2-7 TRBV27 . CASRNLASYYEQYF TGTGCCTCCAGGAATCTGGCCTCTTACTACGAGCAGTACTTC
TRBD1 TRBJ1-2 TRBV19 few CASRSQLGQGAFYGYTF TGTGCCAGTAGAAGCCAATTAGGACAGGGGGCCTTCTATGGCTACACCTTC
. TRBJ1-2 TRBV29-1 . CSVERGYGYTF TGCAGCGTTGAACGGGGATATGGCTACACCTTC
TRBD1 TRBJ1-3 TRBV5-6 . CASSLEGQGAGNTIYF TGTGCCAGCAGCTTGGAAGGACAGGGAGCTGGAAACACCATATATTTT
TRBD1 TRBJ2-7 TRBV2 . CASRGGQGYGEQYF TGTGCCAGCAGGGGTGGACAGGGGTACGGTGAGCAGTACTTC
TRBD1 TRBJ2-2 TRBV24-1 . CATSDPGQGTGELFF TGTGCCACCAGTGATCCCGGACAGGGCACCGGGGAGCTGTTTTTT
. TRBJ1-2 TRBV19 . CASSSTVNYGYTF TGTGCCAGTAGCTCAACAGTTAACTATGGCTACACCTTC
TRBD1 TRBJ1-2 TRBV6-5 . CASAALDREHYGYTF TGTGCCAGCGCGGCTCTTGACAGGGAGCACTATGGCTACACCTTC
TRBD2 TRBJ2-3 TRBV29-1 . CSVAGVGGGDTDTQYF TGCAGCGTTGCAGGTGTCGGCGGGGGAGACACAGATACGCAGTATTTT
. TRBJ1-2 TRBV29-1 . CSVEQGQGYGYTF TGCAGCGTTGAACAGGGGCAAGGCTATGGCTACACCTTC
TRBD1 TRBJ2-1 TRBV7-6 . CASSLVPGQGAHEQFF TGTGCCAGCAGCTTAGTCCCGGGACAGGGGGCACATGAGCAGTTCTTC
TRBD1 TRBJ1-5 TRBV7-2 . CASSREGAQPQHF TGTGCCAGCAGCCGCGAGGGGGCCCAGCCCCAGCATTTT